The 10 T cell receptor beta chains listed next were all sequenced from one sample in a study of neurological immune-mediated disorders. TCRdb reprocessed the 5' RACE reads with MiXCR, giving one entry per CDR3 protein. Of about 99,000 distinct CDR3 sequences listed, 10% to 11% are singletons. Time point reported: longitudinal time-point 3. What was sequenced was PBMCs. The receptors here all came from a female donor with HTLV-1-associated myelopathy (HAM/TSP).

This clonotype has at least ten counts. This chain joins TRBV14 and TRBJ1-1; unclear D gene. In germline, CDR1 is SGHDN, CDR2 FVKESK. The CDR3 runs 12 residues. The V and J ends lost 4 bases and 12 bases respectively, with 15 bases between them. CDR3 protein: CASSLAPGSTFF. DNA for the CDR3: TGTGCCAGCAGCCTCGCGCCCGGAAGCACTTTCTTT.

This clonotype has ten or more counts. The chain joins TRBV20-1 to TRBJ1-1; possibly TRBD1 for D (6 bases). The CDR3 contains 13 residues. The germline V and J ends were trimmed by 6 bases and 1 base, with 12 bases remaining between them. The germline V gene has CDR1 DFQATT and CDR2 SNEGSKA (reference sequence). CDR3 in DNA: TGCAGTGCCAAACCGGGACAGAACACTGAAGCTTTCTTT. This gives the protein CSAKPGQNTEAFF.

This clonotype appeared many times. This chain links TRBV5-6 with TRBJ2-7; no reliable D call. Germline CDR1 and CDR2: SGHDT and YYEEEE. V was cut by 1 base and J by 0 bases, with 8 bases left in between. This CDR3 is 14 amino acids long. CDR3 in amino acids: CASSLIGSSYEQYF. Written as DNA, the CDR3 is TGTGCCAGCAGCTTGATAGGATCCTCCTACGAGCAGTACTTC. Complete variable domain (other parts from reference TRBV5-6 and TRBJ2-7): DAGVTQSPTHLIKTRGQQVTLRCSPKSGHDTVSWYQQALGQGPQFIFQYYEEEERQRGNFPDRFSGHQFPNYSSELNVNALLLGDSALYLCASSLIGSSYEQYFGPGTRLTVT.

This clonotype was seen repeatedly, ten times or more. The V call is TRBV5-1, the J call TRBJ1-2; the D is unclear. The V gene lost 1 base and the J gene lost 2 bases, with 15 bases spanning the gap. Germline assignment: CDR1 SGHRS and CDR2 YFSETQ. The CDR3 covers 16 residues. The CDR3 sequence is CASSLLRTNLNYGYTF. The CDR3 DNA follows: TGCGCCAGCAGCTTGCTCAGGACGAACCTCAACTATGGCTACACCTTC.

There are many counts of this clonotype. The chain has TRBV5-1 and TRBJ2-7, with a weak D call TRBD1 (5 bases). V lost 1 base to trimming and J lost 3 bases, with 11 bases between them. The V gene's germline CDR1 is SGHRS and CDR2 YFSETQ. CDR3 length: 14 residues. In nucleotides, the CDR3 is TGCGCCAGCAGCTTGTGGCAGGGTGACTACGAGCAGTACTTC. Protein sequence: CASSLWQGDYEQYF.

This clonotype has just a few counts. The chain has TRBV3-1 and TRBJ2-1, with 11 bases fitting TRBD2. V was clipped by 2 bases and J by 8 bases; unmatched bases: 17. CDR1 and CDR2 from the germline V gene are LGHDT and YNNKEL (reference sequence). The CDR3 contains 19 residues. CDR3 residues: CASSQYIGDSGGAYDEQFF. The CDR3, as DNA: TGTGCCAGCAGCCAATATATAGGGGATAGCGGGGGGGCATACGATGAGCAGTTCTTC.

This clonotype was observed at least ten times. This sequence joins TRBV2 and TRBJ1-1; D is ambiguous. Between the trimmed V and J ends, which lost 7 bases and 11 bases, there was a span of 14 bases. The CDR3 contains 11 residues. Germline V gene sequence: CDR1 SNHLY, CDR2 FYNNEI. The CDR3 coding sequence is TGTGCCAGCACTGAGCGGGGTACGGCTTTCTTT. Translating gives CASTERGTAFF.

This clonotype was picked up many times. CDR3 DNA sequence: TGCAGTGCTGCTCCGGGACAGGGGGCTTACGAGCAGTACTTC. As protein: CSAAPGQGAYEQYF. This rearrangement joins TRBV20-1 to TRBJ2-7; 12 bases fit TRBD1. After removal of 5 bases from V and 4 bases from J, the junction contained 6 bases not matched to a gene. This CDR3 is built from 14 residues. Germline V gives CDR1 DFQATT, CDR2 SNEGSKA (reference sequence).

This clonotype has more than one count but fewer than ten. This chain links TRBV11-2 with TRBJ2-2; 10 bases fit TRBD2. With 3 bases clipped from V and 4 bases from J, the junction kept 5 bases outside the gene matches. The CDR3 loop spans 16 amino acids. Germline V lookup: CDR1 SGHAT, CDR2 FQNNGV. Here the CDR3 reads CASSFGLAVRTGELFF. The DNA of the CDR3 is TGTGCCAGCAGCTTCGGACTAGCGGTCCGCACCGGGGAGCTGTTTTTT. The whole variable domain, remainder taken from reference TRBV11-2 and TRBJ2-2, is EAGVAQSPRYKIIEKRQSVAFWCNPISGHATLYWYQQILGQGPKLLIQFQNNGVVDDSQLPKDRFSAERLKGVDSTLKIQPAKLEDSAVYLCASSFGLAVRTGELFFGEGSRLTVL.

This clonotype has ten or more counts. The gene calls are TRBV7-2 and TRBJ1-2; 7 bases match TRBD1. This CDR3 comprises 16 residues. Looked up from germline, CDR1 is SGHTA and CDR2 is FQGNSA. The V segment lost 4 bases and the J segment 0 bases; nucleotides outside the gene matches: 8. The CDR3 spells CASSWAGTASNYGYTF. The CDR3 nucleotides read TGTGCCAGCAGCTGGGCCGGGACAGCCTCTAACTATGGCTACACCTTC.